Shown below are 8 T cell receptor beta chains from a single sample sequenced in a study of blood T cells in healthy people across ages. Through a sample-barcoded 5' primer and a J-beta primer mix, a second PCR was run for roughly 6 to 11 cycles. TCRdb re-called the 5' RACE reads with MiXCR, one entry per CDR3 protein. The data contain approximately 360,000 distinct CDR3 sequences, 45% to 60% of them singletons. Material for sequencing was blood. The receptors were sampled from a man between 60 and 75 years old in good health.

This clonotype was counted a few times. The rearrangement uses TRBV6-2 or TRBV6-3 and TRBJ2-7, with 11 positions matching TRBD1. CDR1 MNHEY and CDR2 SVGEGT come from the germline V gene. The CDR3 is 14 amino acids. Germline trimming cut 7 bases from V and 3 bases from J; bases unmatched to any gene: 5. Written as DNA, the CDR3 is TGTGCCAGCACCCCGGACAGGGGGCTCTACGAGCAGTACTTC. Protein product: CASTPDRGLYEQYF.

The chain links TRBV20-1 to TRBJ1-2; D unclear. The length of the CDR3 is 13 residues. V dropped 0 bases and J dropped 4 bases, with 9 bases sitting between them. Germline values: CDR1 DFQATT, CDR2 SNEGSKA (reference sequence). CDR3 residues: CSARDGVFYGYTF. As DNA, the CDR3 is TGCAGTGCTAGAGATGGGGTCTTCTATGGCTACACCTTC.

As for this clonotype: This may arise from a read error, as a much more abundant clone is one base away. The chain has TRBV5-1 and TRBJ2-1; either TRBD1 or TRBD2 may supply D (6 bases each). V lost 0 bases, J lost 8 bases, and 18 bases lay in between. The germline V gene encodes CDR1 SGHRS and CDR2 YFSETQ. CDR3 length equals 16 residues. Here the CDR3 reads CASSLARGGGGDEQFF. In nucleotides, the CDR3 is TGCGCCAGCAGCTTGGCCAGGGGAGGAGGGGGAGATGAGCAGTTCTTC. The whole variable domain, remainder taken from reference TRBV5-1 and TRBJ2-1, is KAGVTQTPRYLIKTRGQQVTLSCSPISGHRSVSWYQQTPGQGLQFLFEYFSETQRNKGNFPGRFSGRQFSNSRSEMNVSTLELGDSALYLCASSLARGGGGDEQFFGPGTRLTVL.

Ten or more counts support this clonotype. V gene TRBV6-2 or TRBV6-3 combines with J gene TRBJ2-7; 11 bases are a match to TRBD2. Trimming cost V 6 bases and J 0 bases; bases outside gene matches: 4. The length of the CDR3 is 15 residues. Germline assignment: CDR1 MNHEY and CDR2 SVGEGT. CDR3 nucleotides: TGTGCCAGCAGACGACTAGCGGGGATCTCCTACGAGCAGTACTTC. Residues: CASRRLAGISYEQYF.

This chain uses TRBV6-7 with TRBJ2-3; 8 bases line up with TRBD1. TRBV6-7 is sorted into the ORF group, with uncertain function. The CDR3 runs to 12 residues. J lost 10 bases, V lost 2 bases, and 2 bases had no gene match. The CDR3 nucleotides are TGTGCCAGCAGTTACAAGGACAGGGCGCAGTATTTT. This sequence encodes CASSYKDRAQYF.

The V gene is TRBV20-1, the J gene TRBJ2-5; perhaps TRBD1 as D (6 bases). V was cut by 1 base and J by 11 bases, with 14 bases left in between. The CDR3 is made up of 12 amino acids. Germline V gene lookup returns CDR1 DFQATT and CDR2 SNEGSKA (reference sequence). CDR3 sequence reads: CSARGSQGLQYF. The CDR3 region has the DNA TGCAGTGCTAGAGGGTCCCAGGGGCTGCAGTACTTC.

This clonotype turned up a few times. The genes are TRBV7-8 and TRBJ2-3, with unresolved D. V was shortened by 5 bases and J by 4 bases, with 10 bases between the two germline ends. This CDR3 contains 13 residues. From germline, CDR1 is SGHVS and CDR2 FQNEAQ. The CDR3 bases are TGTGCCAGCAGCCATCAGCAGGCAGATACGCAGTATTTT. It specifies CASSHQQADTQYF.

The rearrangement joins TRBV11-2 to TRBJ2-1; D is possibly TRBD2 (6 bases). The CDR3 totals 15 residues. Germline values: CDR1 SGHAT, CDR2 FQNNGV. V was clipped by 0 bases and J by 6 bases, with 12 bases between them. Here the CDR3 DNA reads TGTGCCAGCAGCTTAGAGAGACTAGGGGTCAATGAGCAGTTCTTC. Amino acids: CASSLERLGVNEQFF. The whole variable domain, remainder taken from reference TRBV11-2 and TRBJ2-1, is EAGVAQSPRYKIIEKRQSVAFWCNPISGHATLYWYQQILGQGPKLLIQFQNNGVVDDSQLPKDRFSAERLKGVDSTLKIQPAKLEDSAVYLCASSLERLGVNEQFFGPGTRLTVL.